This T cell receptor (beta chain) was recovered during a study of CD8+ T cells in alopecia areata. Across the study: Treated patients were given 5 to 10 mg oral tofacitinib twice daily.

Treatment meaning: oral pan-JAK inhibitor, 5-10 mg twice daily. Both peripheral blood and punch biopsies of lesional scalp skin were obtained from patients who had alopecia areata. Trimming took 1 base from V and 3 from J; bases not matched to a gene: 8. Germline CDR1 LGHNA, CDR2 YSLEER. The length of the CDR3 is 16 residues. Study observations and caveats: The study also sequences resident alphabeta T cells of normal skin in scalp samples. TCR sharing across patients was less clear than in mice, possibly HLA-related.

This clone was observed once. Its matching antigen is unknown. It was cDNA, reverse transcribed from extracted RNA, that served as the sequencing template. Libraries were prepared by immunoSEQ multiplex PCR; TCRdb keeps only in-frame clonotypes and omits some of them. The sample holds 180,000 or so clones; approximately 55% are singletons and the top ten take about 10%. This TCR was sampled from a human donor with alopecia areata. The input for sequencing was CD8+ T cells sorted from blood, taken at week 24, from a patient treated with tofacitinib. The gene calls are TRBV4-3 and TRBJ2-7; the match to TRBD2 covers 8 bases. The CDR3 protein is CASSQGWTSTYYEQYF. In DNA, the CDR3 is TGCGCCAGCAGCCAAGGCTGGACTAGCACCTACTACGAGCAGTACTTC.